These 5 T cell receptor beta chains were all obtained from the same sample, sequenced in a study of T cell repertoires in cytomegalovirus infection. Using its own MiXCR run on the reads, TCRdb lists one record per CDR3 protein. Counted here are roughly 640,000 distinct CDR3 sequences, 20% to 25% occurring once; the ten biggest clones make up less than 10%. Sequencing was carried out using CD8+ T cells from PBMCs. All receptors derive from a human donor in good health (CMV status not recorded). Some clones in this sample may be carry-over from other donors' samples.

J is TRBJ2-5 and V is TRBV20-1; D is unresolved. From germline, CDR1 is DFQATT and CDR2 SNEGSKA (reference sequence). The V and J ends lost 0 bases and 5 bases respectively, with 16 bases between them. The CDR3 length is 15 residues. The CDR3 loop is CSARDPRTVGETQYF. CDR3 coding DNA: TGCAGTGCTAGAGATCCCCGAACGGTCGGTGAGACCCAGTACTTC.

This chain uses TRBV29-1 with TRBJ2-7, with D hard to call. V was pared by 3 bases and J by 3 bases, with 12 bases between. CDR1 is SQVTM and CDR2 is ANQGSEA in the germline V gene. This CDR3 spans 13 amino acids. Here the CDR3 DNA reads TGCAGCGTTGAGGGTCCCCCGGGCTACGAGCAGTACTTC. It yields the protein CSVEGPPGYEQYF.

The CDR3 DNA follows: TGTGCCAGCAGTGGGGGACAGAGCTCCTACGAGCAGTACGTC. Translated: CASSGGQSSYEQYV. V and J are TRBV2 and TRBJ2-7; 7 bases are shared with TRBD1. This CDR3 is built from 14 residues. The ends lost 4 bases at V and 0 bases at J; junction bases unmatched: 3. Germline values: CDR1 SNHLY, CDR2 FYNNEI.

The chain has TRBV6-5 and TRBJ2-6; D is unresolved. The germline V gene encodes CDR1 MNHEY and CDR2 SVGAGI. The CDR3 totals 16 residues. Trimming pared 7 bases from V and 4 bases from J, leaving 17 bases between. This chain's CDR3 is CASTNERTVGANVLTF. The DNA for the CDR3 is TGTGCCAGCACCAACGAGAGGACGGTCGGGGCCAACGTCCTGACTTTC.

This clonotype was seen ten or more times. V and J are TRBV7-2 and TRBJ2-3; D is possibly TRBD1 or TRBD2 (5 bases each). CDR1 and CDR2 from the germline V gene are SGHTA and FQGNSA. The CDR3 runs to 15 residues. Trimming shortened V by 6 bases and J by 5 bases, and 18 bases separated the two germline ends. CDR3 in amino acids: CASRRASGALDTQYF. For the CDR3, the DNA is TGTGCCAGCAGGCGGGCCTCCGGGGCCTTAGATACGCAGTATTTT.